The clone carrying this T cell receptor beta chain was seen at least ten times. The antigen remains undetermined. This specimen comes from a study of early T cells in non-severe SARS-CoV-2 infection. TCRdb processed the 5' RACE reads anew with MiXCR; each CDR3 protein has one entry. Here the sample spans 26,000 or so distinct CDR3 sequences, 4% to 4.5% being singletons. General study results and limits: VDJdb matches were skewed toward anti-spike CD8 T cell responses.

Trimming stripped 1 base from V and 9 bases from J, with 13 bases between. CDR3 length: 14 residues. The germline gives CDR1 SGHNT, CDR2 YENEEA. The V call is TRBV11-3, the J call TRBJ2-1; D is possibly TRBD2 (5 bases). The specimen was whole blood. The clonotype comes from an adult who was a healthcare worker with PCR-confirmed SARS-CoV-2 infection or an uninfected control (not recorded which). The CDR3 here is CASSLVGWSGEQFF. For the CDR3, the DNA is TGTGCCAGCAGCTTAGTAGGTTGGAGCGGTGAGCAGTTCTTC.